This T cell receptor (beta chain) originates from a study of blood T cell repertoires in COVID-19. V gave up 0 bases and J gave up 5 bases, with 13 bases separating them. CDR1 and CDR2 (germline): LGHNA, YSLEER. CDR3 length equals 15 residues. The method was immunoSEQ multiplex PCR; TCRdb's version includes in-frame clones alone and lacks a portion of them. Of tens of thousands of clones in the sample, about 83% were seen once. The receptor was derived from a man aged 55 to 70 with acute or convalescent COVID-19. The J gene is TRBJ1-2, the V gene TRBV4-3; D is perhaps TRBD1 (6 bases). The sequenced sample was peripheral blood. CDR3 loop: CASSQDPAGAYGYTF. CDR3 coding DNA: TGCGCCAGCAGCCAAGATCCTGCAGGGGCTTATGGCTACACCTTC.